Listed below are T cell receptor beta chains from one sample, sequenced in a study of blood T cells in healthy people across ages. TCRdb reanalysed the 5' RACE reads using MiXCR and keeps one entry per CDR3 protein. There are about 1.4 million distinct CDR3 sequences in the sample; approximately 63% occur only once, and about 6.3% lies in the top ten. What was sequenced was blood. Receptors originate from a man in his late teens or twenties in good health. Both conserved end residues are trimmed from each CDR3.

J gene: TRBJ2-2
V gene: TRBV27
CDR3 protein: ASSFLLAGNTGELF

J gene: TRBJ2-3
V gene: TRBV15
CDR3 protein: ATSRGEGGRDTQY

J gene: TRBJ2-7
V gene: TRBV7-2
CDR3 protein: ASSASGGPYNEQY

J gene: TRBJ1-5
V gene: TRBV4-3
CDR3 protein: ASSQDPGTGRWPQH

J gene: TRBJ2-7
V gene: TRBV4-3
CDR3 protein: ASSQDLARAFYEQY

J gene: TRBJ1-2
V gene: TRBV29-1
CDR3 protein: SFSGTYGYT

J gene: TRBJ1-5
V gene: TRBV28
CDR3 protein: ASSTDRADQPQH

J gene: .
V gene: TRBV5-6
CDR3 protein: ASSLASGETQY

J gene: TRBJ1-2
V gene: TRBV27
CDR3 protein: ASSSWTGGYGYT

J gene: TRBJ2-7
V gene: TRBV12-3/TRBV12-4
CDR3 protein: ASSPRTSGSGNEQY

J gene: TRBJ2-4
V gene: TRBV29-1
CDR3 protein: SVEAGQGNIQY

J gene: TRBJ2-7
V gene: TRBV7-9
CDR3 protein: ASSPASVHEQY

J gene: TRBJ2-3
V gene: TRBV5-1
CDR3 protein: ASSLSPEGPDTQY

J gene: TRBJ2-4
V gene: TRBV29-1
CDR3 protein: SVVLAASGIQY

J gene: .
V gene: TRBV20-1
CDR3 protein: SASLRDRVVGEQY

J gene: .
V gene: TRBV27
CDR3 protein: ASSTLDQTYEQY

J gene: TRBJ2-7
V gene: TRBV29-1
CDR3 protein: SGILAGVLDEQY

J gene: TRBJ2-1
V gene: TRBV29-1
CDR3 protein: SVRGLLEDKQF

J gene: TRBJ1-2
V gene: TRBV7-6
CDR3 protein: ASSGRGTTNYGYT

J gene: TRBJ2-3
V gene: TRBV2
CDR3 protein: ASSAEGRSTDTQY

J gene: TRBJ1-1
V gene: TRBV12-3/TRBV12-4
CDR3 protein: ASSLAGGLFEAF

J gene: TRBJ1-2
V gene: TRBV6-2/TRBV6-3
CDR3 protein: ASSYWGYGYI

J gene: TRBJ2-3
V gene: TRBV14
CDR3 protein: ASSQEGWQGADTQY

J gene: TRBJ1-4
V gene: TRBV7-2
CDR3 protein: ASSPGQGASANEKLF

J gene: TRBJ2-5
V gene: TRBV5-1
CDR3 protein: ASSLIGGVQETQY

J gene: TRBJ1-6
V gene: TRBV27
CDR3 protein: ASALPDSPLH

J gene: TRBJ2-7
V gene: TRBV5-1
CDR3 protein: ASSSGQGLHEQY

J gene: TRBJ1-5
V gene: TRBV6-2/TRBV6-3
CDR3 protein: ASRKDSSNQPQH

J gene: .
V gene: TRBV4-3
CDR3 protein: ASSRGSGGGEQY

J gene: TRBJ2-7
V gene: TRBV28
CDR3 protein: ASNRLSELYEQY

J gene: TRBJ1-6
V gene: TRBV2
CDR3 protein: ASISGHGGSPLH

J gene: TRBJ2-3
V gene: TRBV28
CDR3 protein: ASPPGGAGGYDTQY

J gene: TRBJ2-3
V gene: TRBV20-1
CDR3 protein: SAPNIDTQY

J gene: TRBJ2-1
V gene: TRBV20-1
CDR3 protein: SARGTGTQSYNEQF

J gene: TRBJ2-1
V gene: TRBV4-2
CDR3 protein: ASGPPSSYNEQF

J gene: TRBJ2-7
V gene: TRBV7-2
CDR3 protein: ASSLEAGTVSYEQY

J gene: TRBJ2-1
V gene: TRBV6-1
CDR3 protein: ASSDIGGGAFEQF

J gene: TRBJ2-3
V gene: TRBV9
CDR3 protein: ASGRAGLSTDTQY

J gene: .
V gene: TRBV6-1
CDR3 protein: ASRDLRNEQY

J gene: TRBJ2-7
V gene: TRBV12-3/TRBV12-4
CDR3 protein: GCGGEQY

J gene: TRBJ1-5
V gene: TRBV6-1
CDR3 protein: ASSDFPGTGGQPQH

J gene: TRBJ1-2
V gene: TRBV20-1
CDR3 protein: SARFRTGNYGYT

J gene: TRBJ2-1
V gene: TRBV4-2
CDR3 protein: ASSQETGDGGEQF

J gene: TRBJ2-1
V gene: TRBV27
CDR3 protein: ASSSGTSGRVEQF

J gene: TRBJ2-3
V gene: TRBV6-5
CDR3 protein: ASSYVVWDRTNADTQY

J gene: TRBJ1-4
V gene: TRBV7-6
CDR3 protein: ASSLDPATNEKLF